This T cell receptor beta chain was identified in a study of blood T cell repertoires in COVID-19. Whole-study context: T cells, B-cell-depleted T cells, or PBMCs provided the cDNA or gDNA that served as material.

Only in-frame clones appear in the TCRdb table, and some are missing; sequencing was by immunoSEQ multiplex PCR. The sample contains under 450,000 clones, around 87% of which appear only once. V dropped 5 bases and J dropped 0 bases, with 7 bases sitting between them. The CDR3 consists of 13 residues. Recruits, aged roughly 18 to 89 years, lived in 20 to 30 US areas. Grouping used clinical history reported by participants in a survey and questionnaire. Donors in Cohort 3 counted as recovered after two negative PCRs, clearance, or symptom resolution. The chain couples TRBV12-3 or TRBV12-4 to TRBJ1-2; D call uncertain. Input material: PBMCs or T cells enriched from blood (not recorded which). The TCR comes from a man younger than 45 who had recovered from COVID-19. The CDR3 region is CASSIGANYGYTF. In DNA, the CDR3 is TGTGCCAGCAGTATTGGAGCTAACTATGGCTACACCTTC.